What follows are 9 T cell receptor beta chains derived from one specimen sequenced in a study of T cell changes during pregnancy in multiple sclerosis. Using immunoSEQ multiplex PCR, the repertoire was profiled, and TCRdb retains in-frame clones only, with some absent. This table holds 38,000 or so clones, around 91% found once. Sample: CD4+ T cells from peripheral blood mononuclear cells, taken in the second trimester of pregnancy. The receptor set was obtained from a female donor in good health, enrolled as a control in a pregnancy study.

J is TRBJ1-1 and V is TRBV23-1; 12 positions agree with TRBD1. TRBV23-1 has ORF status, its function being uncertain. This CDR3 spans 14 amino acids. V was pared by 6 bases and J by 11 bases, with 10 bases of the junction left unmatched. This chain's CDR3 is CASSAGTGGAKAFF. DNA of the CDR3: TGCGCCAGCAGCGCCGGGACAGGGGGCGCAAAGGCTTTCTTT.

The chain combines TRBV2 with TRBJ1-4; a possible D gene is TRBD1 (5 bases). Trimming took off 3 bases at V and 6 bases at J, with 11 bases between the two ends. This CDR3 comprises 14 residues. The germline V gene encodes CDR1 SNHLY and CDR2 FYNNEI. CDR3 nucleotide sequence: TGTGCCAGCAGTGACAGGGAAGGGGATGAAAAACTGTTTTTT. It codes for CASSDREGDEKLFF.

The chain employs TRBV6-5 and TRBJ2-7, with TRBD2 as a possible D gene (6 bases). The CDR3 is 15 amino acids. With 7 bases removed from V and 0 bases from J, the gap between germline ends came to 16 bases. Looked up from germline, CDR1 is MNHEY and CDR2 is SVGAGI. CDR3 sequence reads: CASTPRLGSSYEQYF. The DNA for the CDR3 is TGTGCCAGCACCCCCCGTCTCGGGAGCTCCTACGAGCAGTACTTC.

The V and J genes are TRBV19 and TRBJ2-7; 10 nucleotides agree with TRBD2. This CDR3 is 14 amino acids long. In germline, CDR1 is LNHDA, CDR2 SQIVND (reference sequence). The V and J ends lost 5 bases and 3 bases, in that order; junction bases with no gene match: 4. CDR3 in amino acids: CASSDGTSDYEQYF. The CDR3 DNA reads TGTGCCAGTAGTGACGGGACTAGCGACTACGAGCAGTACTTC.

The rearrangement links TRBV6-5 to TRBJ1-2; TRBD1 matches at 8 bases. With 2 bases clipped from V and 1 base from J, the junction kept 3 bases outside the gene matches. The CDR3 length is 15 residues. CDR1 and CDR2 from the germline V gene are MNHEY and SVGAGI. The CDR3 DNA reads TGTGCCAGCAGTTACACGGGACAGGTTAACTATGGCTACACCTTC. Its protein product is CASSYTGQVNYGYTF.

This clone was recorded a few times. The chain uses TRBV7-3 and TRBJ1-2, with TRBD1 identical over 8 bases. The junction had 4 bases not matched to a gene; V was cut back by 5 bases and J by 2 bases. The CDR3 sequence is 14 residues long. Germline CDR1 and CDR2: SGHTA and FQGTGA. The CDR3 sequence: CASSLNRGNYGYTF. CDR3 in DNA: TGTGCCAGCAGCCTAAACAGGGGGAACTATGGCTACACCTTC. The variable domain in full, with the rest retrieved from reference TRBV7-3 and TRBJ1-2, is GAGVSQTPSNKVTEKGKYVELRCDPISGHTALYWYRQSLGQGPEFLIYFQGTGAADDSGLPNDRFFAVRPEGSVSTLKIQRTERGDSAVYLCASSLNRGNYGYTFGSGTRLTVV.

The chain is built from TRBV2 and TRBJ2-2, with TRBD2 matching 8 bases. The germline CDR1 and CDR2 sequences are SNHLY and FYNNEI. The V gene end was trimmed by 7 bases and the J gene end by 4 bases; junction bases not matched to a gene: 5. This CDR3 has 14 residues. The CDR3 protein is CASTERGLTGELFF. The CDR3 DNA sequence: TGTGCCAGCACCGAGCGGGGGCTCACCGGGGAGCTGTTTTTT.

The chain combines TRBV7-3 with TRBJ2-2, with TRBD2 matching over 7 bases. This CDR3 has 15 amino acids. Trimming cost V 2 bases and J 5 bases; bases outside gene matches: 5. CDR1 is SGHTA, CDR2 FQGTGA, per germline. This CDR3 reads CASSLGGGYTGELFF. In nucleotides, the CDR3 is TGTGCCAGCAGCTTAGGGGGGGGGTATACCGGGGAGCTGTTTTTT. The entire variable domain, with the rest obtained from reference TRBV7-3 and TRBJ2-2, is as follows: GAGVSQTPSNKVTEKGKYVELRCDPISGHTALYWYRQSLGQGPEFLIYFQGTGAADDSGLPNDRFFAVRPEGSVSTLKIQRTERGDSAVYLCASSLGGGYTGELFFGEGSRLTVL.

The rearrangement joins TRBV28 to TRBJ2-5; D not certain. The germline CDR1 and CDR2 sequences are MDHEN and SYDVKM. The CDR3 runs 13 residues. V was clipped by 6 bases and J by 5 bases, with 13 bases between them. This chain's CDR3 is CASSLVDGETQYF. For the CDR3, the DNA is TGTGCCAGCAGCTTAGTAGACGGGGAGACCCAGTACTTC.